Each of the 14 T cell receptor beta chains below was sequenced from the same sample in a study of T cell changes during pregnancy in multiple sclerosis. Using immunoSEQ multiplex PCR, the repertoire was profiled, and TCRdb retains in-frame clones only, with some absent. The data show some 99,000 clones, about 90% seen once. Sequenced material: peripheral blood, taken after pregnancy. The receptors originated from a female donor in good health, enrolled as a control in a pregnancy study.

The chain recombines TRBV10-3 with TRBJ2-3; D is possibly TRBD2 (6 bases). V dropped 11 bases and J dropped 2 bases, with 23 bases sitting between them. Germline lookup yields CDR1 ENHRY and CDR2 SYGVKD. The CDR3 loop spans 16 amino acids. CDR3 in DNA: TGTGCCGCCGCCGACCGGGAGTCGATTTACACAGATACGCAGTATTTT. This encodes CAAADRESIYTDTQYF.

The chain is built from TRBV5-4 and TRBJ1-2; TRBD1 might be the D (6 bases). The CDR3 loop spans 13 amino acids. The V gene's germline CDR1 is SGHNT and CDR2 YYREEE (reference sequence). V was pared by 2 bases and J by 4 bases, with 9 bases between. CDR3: CASSFDRTYGYTF. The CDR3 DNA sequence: TGTGCCAGCAGCTTTGACAGGACCTATGGCTACACCTTC.

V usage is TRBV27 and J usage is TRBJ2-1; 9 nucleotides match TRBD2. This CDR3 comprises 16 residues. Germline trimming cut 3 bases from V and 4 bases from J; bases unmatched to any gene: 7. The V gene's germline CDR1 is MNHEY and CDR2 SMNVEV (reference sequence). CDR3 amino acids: CASSLAAGGQYNEQFF. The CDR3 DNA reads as TGTGCCAGCAGTTTGGCAGCGGGGGGCCAGTACAATGAGCAGTTCTTC.

The chain's CDR3 is CASPKGQGKSEQYF. Written as DNA, the CDR3 is TGTGCCAGCCCAAAGGGACAGGGGAAAAGCGAGCAGTACTTC. The chain has TRBV6-1 and TRBJ2-7; 10 nucleotides agree with TRBD1. The CDR3 contains 14 residues. V was pared by 8 bases and J by 6 bases, with 10 bases of the junction left unmatched. The germline V gene encodes CDR1 MNHNS and CDR2 SASEGT.

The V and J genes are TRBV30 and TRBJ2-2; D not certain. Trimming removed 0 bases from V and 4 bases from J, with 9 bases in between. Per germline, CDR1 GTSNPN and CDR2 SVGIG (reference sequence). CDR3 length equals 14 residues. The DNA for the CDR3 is TGTGCCTGGAGTGTACATCGTCTCACCGGGGAGCTGTTTTTT. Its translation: CAWSVHRLTGELFF.

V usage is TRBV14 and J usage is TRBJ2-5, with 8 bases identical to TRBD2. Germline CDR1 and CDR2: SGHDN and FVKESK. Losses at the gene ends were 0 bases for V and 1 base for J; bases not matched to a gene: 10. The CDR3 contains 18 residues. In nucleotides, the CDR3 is TGTGCCAGCAGCCAAGACGCCCTTCGCGGGGGGTTCCAAGAGACCCAGTACTTC. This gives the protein CASSQDALRGGFQETQYF.

The CDR3 loop reads CASSPGQELYEQYF. The CDR3 bases are TGTGCCAGCAGCCCGGGACAGGAGCTCTACGAGCAGTACTTC. This chain connects TRBV5-4 to TRBJ2-7; 8 positions agree with TRBD1. The CDR3 has 14 residues. V lost 4 bases and J lost 3; bases outside the gene matches: 6. CDR1 and CDR2 (germline): SGHNT, YYREEE (reference sequence).

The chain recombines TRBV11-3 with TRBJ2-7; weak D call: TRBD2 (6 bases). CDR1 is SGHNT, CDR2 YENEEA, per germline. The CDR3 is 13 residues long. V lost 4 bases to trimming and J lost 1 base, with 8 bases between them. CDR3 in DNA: TGTGCCAGCAGCTCCGGGGGATCCTACGAGCAGTACTTC. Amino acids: CASSSGGSYEQYF.

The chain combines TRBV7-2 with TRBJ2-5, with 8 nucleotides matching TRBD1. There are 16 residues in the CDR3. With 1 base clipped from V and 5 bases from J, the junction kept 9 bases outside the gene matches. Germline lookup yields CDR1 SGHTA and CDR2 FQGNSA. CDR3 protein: CASSLGDRGLGETQYF. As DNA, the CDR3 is TGTGCCAGCAGCTTAGGAGACAGGGGATTAGGGGAGACCCAGTACTTC. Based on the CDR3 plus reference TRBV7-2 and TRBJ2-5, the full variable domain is GAGVSQSPSNKVTEKGKDVELRCDPISGHTALYWYRQSLGQGLEFLIYFQGNSAPDKSGLPSDRFSAERTGGSVSTLTIQRTQQEDSAVYLCASSLGDRGLGETQYFGPGTRLLVL.

Here the CDR3 DNA reads TGTGCCAGCAGCCAGACTAGCGGGGTGGGAGAGACCCAGTACTTC. This sequence encodes CASSQTSGVGETQYF. The chain employs TRBV6-1 and TRBJ2-5; 11 bases fit TRBD2. J was trimmed by 4 bases and V by 6 bases; bases with no gene match: 7. Germline V lookup: CDR1 MNHNS, CDR2 SASEGT. The CDR3 is made up of 15 amino acids.

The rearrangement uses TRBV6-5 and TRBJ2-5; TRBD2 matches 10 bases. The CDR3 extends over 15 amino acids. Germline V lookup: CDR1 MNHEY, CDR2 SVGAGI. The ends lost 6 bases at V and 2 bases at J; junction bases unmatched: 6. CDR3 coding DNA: TGTGCCAGCAGGGTAGCGGGGGGTCCTCAAGAGACCCAGTACTTC. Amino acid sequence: CASRVAGGPQETQYF.

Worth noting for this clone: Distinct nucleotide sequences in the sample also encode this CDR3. CDR3 nucleotide sequence: TGTGCCAGCAGCTTAGTAGGGGGTAACACTGAAGCTTTCTTT. Its translation: CASSLVGGNTEAFF. The chain has TRBV11-2 and TRBJ1-1; perhaps TRBD1 as D (6 bases). This CDR3 comprises 14 residues. In germline, CDR1 is SGHAT, CDR2 FQNNGV. The V and J ends lost 1 base and 2 bases respectively, with 8 bases between them.

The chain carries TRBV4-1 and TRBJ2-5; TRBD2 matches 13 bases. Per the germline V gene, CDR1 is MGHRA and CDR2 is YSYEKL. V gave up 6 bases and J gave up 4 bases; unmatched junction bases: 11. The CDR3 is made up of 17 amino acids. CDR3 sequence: CASSPGLAGDRGETQYF. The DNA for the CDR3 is TGCGCCAGCAGTCCAGGACTAGCGGGAGATCGGGGAGAGACCCAGTACTTC.

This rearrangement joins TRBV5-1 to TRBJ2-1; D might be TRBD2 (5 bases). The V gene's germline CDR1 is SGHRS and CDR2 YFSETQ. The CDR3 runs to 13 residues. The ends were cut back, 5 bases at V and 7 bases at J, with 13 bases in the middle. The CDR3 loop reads CASSGGPSNEQFF. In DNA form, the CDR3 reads TGCGCCAGCAGTGGAGGCCCATCAAATGAGCAGTTCTTC.